This TCR beta chain stems from a study of cytotoxic CD8 clonotypes in ibrutinib-treated CLL. Looking at the study overall: Enrolment comprised about 10 relapsed/refractory and some 15 treatment-naive patients; fewer than 18 were IGHV unmutated. General study points: Under treatment, the uncommon public clonotypes either contracted or remained stable. Researchers report that baseline clonality outpaced age-matched healthy donors and tracked circulating CD8+ T-cell counts.

For this clone: Antigen unknown.

Only in-frame clones appear in the TCRdb table, and some are missing; sequencing was by immunoSEQ multiplex PCR. Of 30,000 or so clones detected, about 70% appear once; the ten largest clones hold less than 55%. The starting material was PBMCs, obtained after 36 months of ibrutinib treatment. The sequence was obtained from a human donor with chronic lymphocytic leukemia.

CDR3 in DNA: TGTGCCAGCTCGCAAGGGACAGGTGGTTCCCTCCAGCCCCAGCATTTT. It yields the protein CASSQGTGGSLQPQHF. The chain couples TRBV18 to TRBJ1-5; 8 nucleotides line up with TRBD1. The CDR3 runs 16 residues. The germline gives CDR1 KGHSH, CDR2 LQKENI. The J segment lost 7 bases and the V segment lost 6 bases, leaving 14 bases of the junction unmatched.